These 15 T cell receptor beta chains came from one sample sequenced in a study of T cell repertoires in cytomegalovirus infection. TCRdb processed the reads anew with MiXCR; each CDR3 protein has one entry. The data show over 300,000 distinct CDR3 sequences, 8% to 10% seen once. Sequenced sample: PBMCs. The source of these receptors is a human donor in good health (CMV status not recorded). Some clones in this sample may be carry-over from other donors' samples.

This clonotype appeared many times. The chain links TRBV6-1 to TRBJ1-1, with TRBD1 matching 11 bases. With 4 bases clipped from V and 4 bases from J, the junction kept 5 bases outside the gene matches. Germline values: CDR1 MNHNS, CDR2 SASEGT. The CDR3 is 15 residues long. CDR3 region: CASSVAGTGGTEAFF. The CDR3 nucleotides are TGTGCCAGCAGTGTAGCCGGGACAGGGGGCACTGAAGCTTTCTTT.

To note about this clonotype: This may arise from a read error, as a much more abundant clone is one base away. The chain recombines TRBV6-5 with TRBJ2-3; D gene ambiguous. With 6 bases removed from V and 3 bases from J, the gap between germline ends came to 4 bases. CDR1 and CDR2 from the germline V gene are MNHEY and SVGAGI. The CDR3 extends over 11 amino acids. The CDR3 reads CASRQTDTQYF. In DNA, the CDR3 is TGTGCCAGCAGACAAACAGATACGCAGTATTTT.

This CDR3 is CATSMNTGELFF. CDR3 nucleotide sequence: TGTGCCACCAGCATGAACACCGGGGAGCTGTTTTTT. The chain employs TRBV15 and TRBJ2-2; D gene ambiguous. CDR1 LNHNV and CDR2 YYDKDF come from the germline V gene (reference sequence). V shed 4 bases and J shed 1 base, with 1 base lying between them. CDR3 size: 12 residues.

The chain carries TRBV28 and TRBJ1-2; possibly TRBD1 for D (6 bases). CDR1 MDHEN and CDR2 SYDVKM come from the germline V gene. V was trimmed by 3 bases and J by 0 bases, leaving 17 bases between them. The CDR3 runs to 17 residues. The CDR3 nucleotides are TGTGCCAGCAGTTTTAGAATGGACAGCCCATCTAACTATGGCTACACCTTC. This gives the protein CASSFRMDSPSNYGYTF.

V usage is TRBV5-1 and J usage is TRBJ1-2, with no clear D. Looked up from germline, CDR1 is SGHRS and CDR2 is YFSETQ. Trimming removed 4 bases at V and 6 bases at J, with 19 bases between. The CDR3 consists of 15 residues. CDR3 coding DNA: TGCGCCAGCAGCCCCTCGCCGGGAGCGGTAAATGGCTACACCTTC. Its protein is CASSPSPGAVNGYTF. Combining the CDR3 with reference TRBV5-1 and TRBJ1-2 gives the whole variable domain KAGVTQTPRYLIKTRGQQVTLSCSPISGHRSVSWYQQTPGQGLQFLFEYFSETQRNKGNFPGRFSGRQFSNSRSEMNVSTLELGDSALYLCASSPSPGAVNGYTFGSGTRLTVV.

The chain couples TRBV7-2 to TRBJ2-1, with 10 nucleotides matching TRBD1. The CDR3 is made up of 14 amino acids. Germline loops: CDR1 SGHTA, CDR2 FQGNSA. V shed 4 bases, J shed 6 bases, and the junction held 3 bases outside the gene matches. For the CDR3, the DNA is TGTGCCAGCAGCTCCGGGACAGGGGCCAATGAGCAGTTCTTC. This sequence encodes CASSSGTGANEQFF.

This clonotype showed up many times. The V and J genes are TRBV12-3 or TRBV12-4 and TRBJ2-7, with 7 bases aligning to TRBD1. J gave up 3 bases and V 6 bases, and 8 bases lay outside the gene matches. The CDR3 has 14 amino acids. The CDR3 protein is CASRPGTAIYEQYF. The CDR3 nucleotides are TGTGCCAGCAGACCCGGGACAGCAATCTACGAGCAGTACTTC.

The chain is built from TRBV6-5 and TRBJ2-7; 14 bases map to TRBD2. The CDR3 consists of 14 residues. The V and J ends lost 7 bases and 3 bases, in that order; junction bases with no gene match: 2. CDR1 MNHEY and CDR2 SVGAGI come from the germline V gene. The CDR3 is CASTGLAGGYEQYF. CDR3 DNA: TGTGCCAGCACTGGACTAGCGGGGGGCTACGAGCAGTACTTC.

This clonotype was seen only a few times. The chain uses TRBV6-8 and TRBJ2-2; no firm D call. Trimming shortened V by 5 bases and J by 1 base, and 8 bases separated the two germline ends. The CDR3 extends over 14 amino acids. CDR1 is MNHGY and CDR2 is SAAAGT in the germline V gene. The DNA of the CDR3 is TGTGCCAGCAGTGGAAAGGTGAACACCGGGGAGCTGTTTTTT. Translation gives CASSGKVNTGELFF.

The chain combines TRBV7-6 with TRBJ1-4, with D tentatively TRBD1 (5 bases). The V end lost 4 bases, the J end lost 4 bases, and 13 bases lay between the germline ends. Germline V gene lookup returns CDR1 SGHVS and CDR2 FNYEAQ. The CDR3 loop spans 15 amino acids. CDR3 protein: CASSWRTGDNEKLFF. In nucleotides, the CDR3 is TGTGCCAGCAGCTGGCGGACGGGGGATAATGAAAAACTGTTTTTT.

The sample holds many counts of this clonotype. The chain joins TRBV6-2 or TRBV6-3 to TRBJ2-1; 9 bases match TRBD2. CDR3 length: 15 amino acids. V dropped 7 bases and J dropped 4; count of bases not matched to a gene: 8. The germline gives CDR1 MNHEY, CDR2 SVGEGT. The CDR3: CASIDGAGGYNEQFF. CDR3 DNA sequence: TGTGCCAGCATTGACGGAGCGGGGGGTTACAATGAGCAGTTCTTC.

Turning to this clonotype: This may arise from a read error, as a much more abundant clone is one base away. The CDR3 loop reads CASSSGGEKPFF. As DNA, the CDR3 is TGTGCCAGCAGTAGTGGGGGTGAAAAACCGTTTTTT. V usage is TRBV28 and J usage is TRBJ1-4, with a weak D call TRBD1 (5 bases). The CDR3 is made up of 12 amino acids. In germline, CDR1 is MDHEN, CDR2 SYDVKM.

The sample holds many counts of this clonotype. The genes are TRBV11-1 and TRBJ2-1; either TRBD1 or TRBD2 may fit D (6 bases each). The CDR3 is made up of 18 amino acids. Germline V gene sequence: CDR1 SGHAT, CDR2 FQDESV (reference sequence). Between the trimmed V and J ends, which lost 2 bases and 7 bases, there was a span of 24 bases. The CDR3 loop reads CASSLNLPWGATRNEQFF. CDR3 bases: TGTGCCAGCAGCTTAAATCTCCCGTGGGGGGCTACCAGGAATGAGCAGTTCTTC.

The chain recombines TRBV6-6 with TRBJ2-2; D uncertain. The germline V and J ends were trimmed by 0 bases and 2 bases, with 16 bases remaining between them. CDR3 length equals 18 residues. Germline V gene data show CDR1 as MNHNY and CDR2 as SVGAGI (reference sequence). CDR3 loop: CASSYSKSTLLNTGELFF. The CDR3 DNA reads TGTGCCAGCAGTTACTCGAAATCTACCCTCCTAAACACCGGGGAGCTGTTTTTT.

Ten or more counts support this clonotype. The chain has TRBV4-3 and TRBJ2-1; TRBD2 is a possible D gene (7 bases). Germline-derived CDR1 and CDR2 are LGHNA and YSLEER. The CDR3 is made up of 16 amino acids. Deletions cut 0 bases from V and 4 bases from J, with 13 bases between. The CDR3 reads CASSQDLAGAYNEQFF. In DNA, the CDR3 is TGCGCCAGCAGCCAAGATTTGGCGGGGGCATACAATGAGCAGTTCTTC.